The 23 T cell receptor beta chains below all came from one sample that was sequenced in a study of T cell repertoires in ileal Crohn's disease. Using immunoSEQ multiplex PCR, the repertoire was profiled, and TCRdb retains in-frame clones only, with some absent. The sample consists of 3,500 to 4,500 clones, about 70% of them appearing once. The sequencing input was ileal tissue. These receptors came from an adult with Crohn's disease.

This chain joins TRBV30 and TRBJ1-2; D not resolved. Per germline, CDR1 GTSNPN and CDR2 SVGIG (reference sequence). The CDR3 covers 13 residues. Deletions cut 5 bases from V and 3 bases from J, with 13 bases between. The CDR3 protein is CAWARLTHYGYTF. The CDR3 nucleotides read TGTGCCTGGGCGAGGCTAACCCACTATGGCTACACCTTC.

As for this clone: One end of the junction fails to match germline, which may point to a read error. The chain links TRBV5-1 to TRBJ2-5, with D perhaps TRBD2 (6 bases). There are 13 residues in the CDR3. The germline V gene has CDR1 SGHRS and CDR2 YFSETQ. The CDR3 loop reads CASSSGGRETQYF. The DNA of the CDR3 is TGTGCCAGCAGCTCTGGGGGGAGGGAGACCCAGTACTTC. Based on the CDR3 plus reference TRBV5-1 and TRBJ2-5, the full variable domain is KAGVTQTPRYLIKTRGQQVTLSCSPISGHRSVSWYQQTPGQGLQFLFEYFSETQRNKGNFPGRFSGRQFSNSRSEMNVSTLELGDSALYLCASSSGGRETQYFGPGTRLLVL.

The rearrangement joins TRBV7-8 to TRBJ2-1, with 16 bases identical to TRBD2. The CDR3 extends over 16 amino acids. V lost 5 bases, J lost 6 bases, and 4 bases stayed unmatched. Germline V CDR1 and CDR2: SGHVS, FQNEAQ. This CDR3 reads CASSTGTSGRANEQFF. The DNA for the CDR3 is TGTGCCAGCAGCACCGGGACTAGCGGGAGGGCCAATGAGCAGTTCTTC.

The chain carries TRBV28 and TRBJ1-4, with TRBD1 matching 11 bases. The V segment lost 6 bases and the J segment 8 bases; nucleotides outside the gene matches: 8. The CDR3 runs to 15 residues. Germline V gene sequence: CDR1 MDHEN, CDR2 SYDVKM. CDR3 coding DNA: TGTGCCAGCAGCCTCGCCGGGACAGGGGGGGAAAAACTGTTTTTT. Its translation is CASSLAGTGGEKLFF.

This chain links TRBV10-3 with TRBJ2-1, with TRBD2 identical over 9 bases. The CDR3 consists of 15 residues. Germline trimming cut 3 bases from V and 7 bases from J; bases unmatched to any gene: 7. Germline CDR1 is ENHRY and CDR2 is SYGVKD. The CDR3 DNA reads TGTGCCATCAGTGATCTAGCGGGACGAGGGAATGAGCAGTTCTTC. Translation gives CAISDLAGRGNEQFF.

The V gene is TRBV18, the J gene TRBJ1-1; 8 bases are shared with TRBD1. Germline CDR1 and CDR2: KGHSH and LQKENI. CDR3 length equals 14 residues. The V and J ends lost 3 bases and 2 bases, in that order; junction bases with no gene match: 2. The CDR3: CASSPGQVNTEAFF. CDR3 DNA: TGTGCCAGCTCACCGGGACAGGTCAACACTGAAGCTTTCTTT.

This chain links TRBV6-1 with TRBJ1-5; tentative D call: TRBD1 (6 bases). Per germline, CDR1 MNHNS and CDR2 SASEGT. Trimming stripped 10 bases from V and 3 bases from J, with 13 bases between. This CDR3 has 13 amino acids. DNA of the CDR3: TGTGCCATTCAGGGGCCAGACAATCAGCCCCAGCATTTT. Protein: CAIQGPDNQPQHF.

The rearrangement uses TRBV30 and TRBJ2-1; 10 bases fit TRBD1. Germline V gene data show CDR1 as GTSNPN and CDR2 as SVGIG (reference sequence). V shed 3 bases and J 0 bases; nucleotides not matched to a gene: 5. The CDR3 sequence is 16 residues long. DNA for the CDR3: TGTGCCTGGAGCCGCCGGGACAGGGGCTCCTACAATGAGCAGTTCTTC. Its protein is CAWSRRDRGSYNEQFF.

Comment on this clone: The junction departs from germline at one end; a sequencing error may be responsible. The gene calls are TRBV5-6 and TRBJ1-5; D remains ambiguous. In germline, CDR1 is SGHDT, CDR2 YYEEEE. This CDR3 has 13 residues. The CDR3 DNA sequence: TGTGCCAGCAGCTTGCGGCAGGATCAACCCCAGCATTTT. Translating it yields CASSLRQDQPQHF. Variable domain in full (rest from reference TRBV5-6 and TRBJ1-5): DAGVTQSPTHLIKTRGQQVTLRCSPKSGHDTVSWYQQALGQGPQFIFQYYEEEERQRGNFPDRFSGHQFPNYSSELNVNALLLGDSALYLCASSLRQDQPQHFGDGTRLSIL.

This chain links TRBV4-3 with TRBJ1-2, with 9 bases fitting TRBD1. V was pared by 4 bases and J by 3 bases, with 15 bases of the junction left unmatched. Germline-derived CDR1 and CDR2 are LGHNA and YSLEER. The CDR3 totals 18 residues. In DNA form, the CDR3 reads TGCGCCAGCAGCCTGGGGACAGGGACCTTACAGAGGGACTATGGCTACACCTTC. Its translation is CASSLGTGTLQRDYGYTF.

CDR3 DNA sequence: TGTGCCAGCAGTTTATTGGGACTAGGGGCTTACAATGAGCAGTTCTTC. Encoded protein: CASSLLGLGAYNEQFF. The rearrangement links TRBV27 to TRBJ2-1, with TRBD2 matching 8 bases. V lost 1 base and J lost 4; bases outside the gene matches: 6. The germline V gene encodes CDR1 MNHEY and CDR2 SMNVEV (reference sequence). This CDR3 comprises 16 residues.

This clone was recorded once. The CDR3 here is CASSLSPDEQYF. For the CDR3, the DNA is TGTGCCAGCAGCTTATCCCCGGACGAGCAGTACTTC. The chain joins TRBV11-2 to TRBJ2-7; D gene uncertain. V was cut by 2 bases and J by 5 bases, with 7 bases left in between. Germline V gene data show CDR1 as SGHAT and CDR2 as FQNNGV. The CDR3 sequence is 12 residues long.

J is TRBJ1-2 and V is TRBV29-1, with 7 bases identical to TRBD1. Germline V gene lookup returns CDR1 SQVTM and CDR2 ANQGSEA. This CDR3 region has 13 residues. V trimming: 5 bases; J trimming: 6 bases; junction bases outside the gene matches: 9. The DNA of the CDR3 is TGCAGCGTTTCGGGACAGAGCGAAAATGGCTACACCTTC. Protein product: CSVSGQSENGYTF.

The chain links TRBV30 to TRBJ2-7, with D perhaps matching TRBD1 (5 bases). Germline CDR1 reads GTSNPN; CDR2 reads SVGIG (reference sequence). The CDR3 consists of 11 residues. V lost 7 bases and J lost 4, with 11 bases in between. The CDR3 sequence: CASSDSYEQYF. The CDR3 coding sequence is TGTGCCTCATCAGACAGTTACGAGCAGTACTTC.

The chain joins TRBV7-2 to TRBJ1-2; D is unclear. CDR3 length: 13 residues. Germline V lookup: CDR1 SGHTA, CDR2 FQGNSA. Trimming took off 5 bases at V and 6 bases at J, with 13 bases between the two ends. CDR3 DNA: TGTGCCAGCAGCCCCCAGACTGGAAATGGCTACACCTTC. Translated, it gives CASSPQTGNGYTF.

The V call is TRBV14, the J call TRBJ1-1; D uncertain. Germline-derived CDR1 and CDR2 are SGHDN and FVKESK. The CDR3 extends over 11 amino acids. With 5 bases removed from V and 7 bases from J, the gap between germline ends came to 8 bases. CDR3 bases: TGTGCCAGCAGCGCGGCCGGTGAAGCTTTCTTT. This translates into CASSAAGEAFF.

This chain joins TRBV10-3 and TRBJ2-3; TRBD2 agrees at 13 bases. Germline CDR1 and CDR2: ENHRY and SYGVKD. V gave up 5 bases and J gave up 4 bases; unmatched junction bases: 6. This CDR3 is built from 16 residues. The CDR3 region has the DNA TGTGCCATCAGTCCCGGACTAGCGGGAGTATCAGATACGCAGTATTTT. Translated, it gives CAISPGLAGVSDTQYF.

CDR3: CAWSAGGGEDTQYF. The CDR3 region has the DNA TGTGCCTGGTCTGCAGGGGGCGGAGAAGATACGCAGTATTTT. The chain has TRBV30 and TRBJ2-3, with 8 bases aligning to TRBD1. Per germline, CDR1 GTSNPN and CDR2 SVGIG (reference sequence). V lost 5 bases and J lost 5; bases outside the gene matches: 9. This CDR3 is 14 amino acids long.

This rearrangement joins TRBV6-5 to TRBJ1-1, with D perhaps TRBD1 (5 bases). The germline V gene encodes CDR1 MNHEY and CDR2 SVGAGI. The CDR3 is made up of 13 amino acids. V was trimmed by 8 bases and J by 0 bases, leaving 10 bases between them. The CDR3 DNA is TGTGCCAGCGGGGGAGGGCTGAACACTGAAGCTTTCTTT. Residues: CASGGGLNTEAFF.

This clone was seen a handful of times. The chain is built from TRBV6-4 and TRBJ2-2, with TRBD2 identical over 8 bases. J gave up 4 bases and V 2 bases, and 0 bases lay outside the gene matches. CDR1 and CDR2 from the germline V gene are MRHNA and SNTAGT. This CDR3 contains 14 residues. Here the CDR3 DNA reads TGTGCCAGCAGTGACGGGACTAGCACCGGGGAGCTGTTTTTT. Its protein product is CASSDGTSTGELFF.

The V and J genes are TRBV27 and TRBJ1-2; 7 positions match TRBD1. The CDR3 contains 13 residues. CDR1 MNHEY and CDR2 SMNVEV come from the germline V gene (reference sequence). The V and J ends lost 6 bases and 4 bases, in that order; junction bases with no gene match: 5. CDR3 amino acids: CASSFDRAYGYTF. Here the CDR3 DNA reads TGTGCCAGCAGCTTTGACAGGGCCTATGGCTACACCTTC.

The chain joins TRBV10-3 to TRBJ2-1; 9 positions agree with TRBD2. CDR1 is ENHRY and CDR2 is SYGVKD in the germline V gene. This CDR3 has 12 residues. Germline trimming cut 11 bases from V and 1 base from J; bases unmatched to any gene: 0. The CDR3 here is CAAGGSYNEQFF. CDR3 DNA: TGTGCCGCGGGGGGGTCCTACAATGAGCAGTTCTTC.

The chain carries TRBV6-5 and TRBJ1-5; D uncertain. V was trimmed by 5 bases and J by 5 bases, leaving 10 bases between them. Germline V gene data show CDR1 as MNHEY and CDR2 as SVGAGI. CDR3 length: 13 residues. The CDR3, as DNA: TGTGCCAGCAGTAACGGGGAGCATCAGCCCCAGCATTTT. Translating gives CASSNGEHQPQHF.